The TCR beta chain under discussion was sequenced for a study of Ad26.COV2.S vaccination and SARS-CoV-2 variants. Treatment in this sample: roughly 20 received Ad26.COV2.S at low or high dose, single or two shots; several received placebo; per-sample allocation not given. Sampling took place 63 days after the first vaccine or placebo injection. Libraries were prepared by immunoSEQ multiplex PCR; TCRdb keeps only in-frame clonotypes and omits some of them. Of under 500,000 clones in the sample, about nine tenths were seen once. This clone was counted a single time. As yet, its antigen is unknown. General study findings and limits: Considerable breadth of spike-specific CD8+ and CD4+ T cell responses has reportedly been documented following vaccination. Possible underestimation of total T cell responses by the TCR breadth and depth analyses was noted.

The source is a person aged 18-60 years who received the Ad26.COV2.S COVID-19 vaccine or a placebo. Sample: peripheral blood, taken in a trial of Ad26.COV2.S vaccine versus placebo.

CDR3: CASSLFSESFSLLAYEQYF. The DNA for the CDR3 is TGTGCCAGCAGCTTGTTTTCGGAAAGTTTCTCGCTTCTTGCCTACGAGCAGTACTTC. The rearrangement uses TRBV5-6 and TRBJ2-7; no reliable D call. Germline CDR1 reads SGHDT; CDR2 reads YYEEEE. The V and J ends lost 1 base and 2 bases respectively, with 25 bases between them. CDR3 size: 19 residues.